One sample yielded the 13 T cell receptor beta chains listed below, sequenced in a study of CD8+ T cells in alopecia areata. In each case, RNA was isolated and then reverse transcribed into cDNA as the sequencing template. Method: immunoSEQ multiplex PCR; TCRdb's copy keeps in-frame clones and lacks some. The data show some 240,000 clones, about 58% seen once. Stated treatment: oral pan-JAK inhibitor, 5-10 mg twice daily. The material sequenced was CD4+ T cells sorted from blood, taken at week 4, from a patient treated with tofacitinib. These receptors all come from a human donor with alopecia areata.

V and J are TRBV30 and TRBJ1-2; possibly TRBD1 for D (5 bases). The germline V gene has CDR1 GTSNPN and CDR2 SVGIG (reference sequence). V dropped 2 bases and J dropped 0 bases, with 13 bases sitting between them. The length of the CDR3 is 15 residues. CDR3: CAWSQPGTANYGYTF. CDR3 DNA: TGTGCCTGGAGTCAACCCGGGACGGCTAACTATGGCTACACCTTC.

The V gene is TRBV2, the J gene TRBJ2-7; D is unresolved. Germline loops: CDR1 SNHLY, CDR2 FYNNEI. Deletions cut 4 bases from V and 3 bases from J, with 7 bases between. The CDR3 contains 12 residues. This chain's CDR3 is CASSVQRYEQYF. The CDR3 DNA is TGTGCCAGCAGTGTGCAGCGCTACGAGCAGTACTTC.

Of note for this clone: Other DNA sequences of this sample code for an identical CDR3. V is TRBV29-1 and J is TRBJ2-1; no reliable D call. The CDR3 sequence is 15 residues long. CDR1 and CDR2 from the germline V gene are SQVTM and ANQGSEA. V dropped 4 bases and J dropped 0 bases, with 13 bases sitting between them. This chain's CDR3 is CSVAQGSSSYNEQFF. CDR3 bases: TGCAGCGTTGCCCAAGGGTCAAGCTCCTACAATGAGCAGTTCTTC.

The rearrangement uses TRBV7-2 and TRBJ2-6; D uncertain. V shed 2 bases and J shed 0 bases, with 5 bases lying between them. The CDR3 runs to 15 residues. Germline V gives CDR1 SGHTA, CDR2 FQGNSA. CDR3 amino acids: CASSLFPSGANVLTF. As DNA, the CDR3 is TGTGCCAGCAGCTTATTCCCCTCTGGGGCCAACGTCCTGACTTTC.

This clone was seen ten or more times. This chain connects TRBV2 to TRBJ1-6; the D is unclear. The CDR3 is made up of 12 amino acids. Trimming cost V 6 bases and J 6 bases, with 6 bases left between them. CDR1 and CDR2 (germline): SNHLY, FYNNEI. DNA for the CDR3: TGTGCCAGCAGGGCCGCTAATTCACCCCTCCACTTT. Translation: CASRAANSPLHF.

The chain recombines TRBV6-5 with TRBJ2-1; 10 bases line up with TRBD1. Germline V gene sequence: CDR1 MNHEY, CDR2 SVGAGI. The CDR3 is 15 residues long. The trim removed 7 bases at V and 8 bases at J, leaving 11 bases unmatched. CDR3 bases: TGTGCCAGCACCGGGACAGGGGCAACGACCTATGAGCAGTTCTTC. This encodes CASTGTGATTYEQFF.

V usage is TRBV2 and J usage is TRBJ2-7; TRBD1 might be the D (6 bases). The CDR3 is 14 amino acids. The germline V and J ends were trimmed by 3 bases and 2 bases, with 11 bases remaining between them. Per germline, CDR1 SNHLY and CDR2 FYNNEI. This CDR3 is CASSDTGNTYEQYF. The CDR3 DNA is TGTGCCAGCAGTGATACAGGGAATACCTACGAGCAGTACTTC.

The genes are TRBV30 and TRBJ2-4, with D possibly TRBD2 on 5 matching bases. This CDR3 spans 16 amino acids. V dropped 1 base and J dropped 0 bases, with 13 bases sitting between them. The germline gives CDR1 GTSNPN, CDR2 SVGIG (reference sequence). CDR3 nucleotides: TGTGCCTGGAGTGACCTCGGACTTGGAGCCAAAAACATTCAGTACTTC. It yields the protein CAWSDLGLGAKNIQYF.

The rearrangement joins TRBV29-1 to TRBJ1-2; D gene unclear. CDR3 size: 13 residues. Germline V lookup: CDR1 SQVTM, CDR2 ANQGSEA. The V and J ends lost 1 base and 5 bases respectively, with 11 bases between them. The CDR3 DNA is TGCAGCGTTGAAGCCCAAACCCGATATGGCTACACCTTC. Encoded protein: CSVEAQTRYGYTF.

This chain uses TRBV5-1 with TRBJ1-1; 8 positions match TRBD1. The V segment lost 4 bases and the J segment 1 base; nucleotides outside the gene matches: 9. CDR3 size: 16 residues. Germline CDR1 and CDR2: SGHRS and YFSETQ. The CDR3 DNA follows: TGCGCCAGCAGCCCCGGGACAGGCTTTAGGAACACTGAAGCTTTCTTT. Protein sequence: CASSPGTGFRNTEAFF.

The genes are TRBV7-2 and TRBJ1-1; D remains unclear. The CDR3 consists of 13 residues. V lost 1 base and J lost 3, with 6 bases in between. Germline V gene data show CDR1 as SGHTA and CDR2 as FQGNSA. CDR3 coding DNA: TGTGCCAGCAGCTTAGAGAGGGACACTGAAGCTTTCTTT. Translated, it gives CASSLERDTEAFF.

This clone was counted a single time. This CDR3 reads CASSLQGEHGYTF. DNA for the CDR3: TGTGCCAGCAGCTTACAGGGGGAACATGGCTACACCTTC. The genes are TRBV7-2 and TRBJ1-2; 7 bases are shared with TRBD1. The CDR3 sequence is 13 residues long. V shed 2 bases, J shed 6 bases, and the junction held 3 bases outside the gene matches. Germline values: CDR1 SGHTA, CDR2 FQGNSA.

Written as DNA, the CDR3 is TGTGCCTGCACAGCCTCTGGAAACACCATATATTTT. As protein: CACTASGNTIYF. The rearrangement joins TRBV30 to TRBJ1-3; D is unclear. The CDR3 contains 12 residues. V was pared by 6 bases and J by 0 bases, with 6 bases between. Germline CDR1 is GTSNPN and CDR2 is SVGIG (reference sequence). Full variable domain (rest looked up from reference TRBV30 and TRBJ1-3): SQTIHQWPATLVQPVGSPLSLECTVEGTSNPNLYWYRQAAGRGLQLLFYSVGIGQISSEVPQNLSASRPQDRQFILSSKKLLLSDSGFYLCACTASGNTIYFGEGSWLTVV.